Shown below are 17 T cell receptor beta chains from a single sample sequenced in a study of blood T cell repertoires in COVID-19. The data were produced by immunoSEQ multiplex PCR, yet TCRdb's version contains in-frame clones alone and is incomplete. The sample shows around 500,000 clones, roughly 90% of them seen only once. The sample was PBMCs or T cells enriched from blood (not recorded which). Source of these receptors: a woman aged 35 to 49 who had recovered from COVID-19.

The chain carries TRBV7-8 and TRBJ1-1; 7 bases are a match to TRBD1. Germline loops: CDR1 SGHVS, CDR2 FQNEAQ. The CDR3 length is 14 residues. Trimming removed 5 bases from V and 3 bases from J; junction bases left unmatched: 6. DNA of the CDR3: TGTGCCAGCAGCAGACGACAGGGCGACACTGAAGCTTTCTTT. Protein product: CASSRRQGDTEAFF.

The rearrangement uses TRBV6-5 and TRBJ2-7; perhaps TRBD2 as D (6 bases). The CDR3 extends over 14 amino acids. CDR1 and CDR2 from the germline V gene are MNHEY and SVGAGI. With 2 bases removed from V and 1 base from J, the gap between germline ends came to 9 bases. The CDR3 protein is CASSYGGDSYEQYF. The CDR3 region has the DNA TGTGCCAGCAGTTACGGCGGGGATTCCTACGAGCAGTACTTC.

V usage is TRBV18 and J usage is TRBJ1-2; D is ambiguous. The CDR3 covers 14 residues. Trimming removed 2 bases from V and 2 bases from J, with 9 bases in between. Germline V lookup: CDR1 KGHSH, CDR2 LQKENI. CDR3 sequence (DNA): TGTGCCAGCTCACCAACGGGGTTCAACTATGGCTACACCTTC. Encoded protein: CASSPTGFNYGYTF.

The chain couples TRBV9 to TRBJ1-3; D is ambiguous. V gave up 1 base and J gave up 2 bases, with 16 bases separating them. Germline V lookup: CDR1 SGDLS, CDR2 YYNGEE. The CDR3 runs to 17 residues. DNA of the CDR3: TGTGCCAGCAGCGTATTGGGCGATACCGGGACTGGAAACACCATATATTTT. Residues: CASSVLGDTGTGNTIYF.

This chain uses TRBV10-1 with TRBJ1-1, with TRBD1 matching over 12 bases. The junction had 3 bases not matched to a gene; V was cut back by 0 bases and J by 1 base. There are 17 residues in the CDR3. The germline gives CDR1 WNHNN, CDR2 SYGVQD (reference sequence). As DNA, the CDR3 is TGCGCCAGCAGTGAGTCTATGGGACAGGGGGCGAACACTGAAGCTTTCTTT. Protein sequence: CASSESMGQGANTEAFF.

The gene calls are TRBV18 and TRBJ1-5; D gene ambiguous. From germline, CDR1 is KGHSH and CDR2 LQKENI. The CDR3 sequence is 14 residues long. Deletions cut 2 bases from V and 6 bases from J, with 11 bases between. In DNA, the CDR3 is TGTGCCAGCTCACCAACGGGGTCTAGTCAGCCCCAGCATTTT. It yields the protein CASSPTGSSQPQHF.

The rearrangement uses TRBV21-1 and TRBJ2-7; the table's D call, TRBD1, has no DNA check behind it. TRBV21-1 is a recognized pseudogene. This CDR3 spans 15 amino acids. The CDR3 region is CASSPRTGETYEQYF. The CDR3 DNA follows: TGTGCCAGCAGCCCGCGGACAGGGGAAACCTACGAGCAGTACTTC.

CDR3 coding DNA: TGTGCCAGCCGGCGGGCCGAGTCCTACGAGCAGTACTTC. Protein product: CASRRAESYEQYF. The chain recombines TRBV7-2 with TRBJ2-7, with D perhaps TRBD2 (5 bases). There are 13 residues in the CDR3. Germline V lookup: CDR1 SGHTA, CDR2 FQGNSA. Trimming shortened V by 8 bases and J by 1 base, and 12 bases separated the two germline ends.

J is TRBJ2-7 and V is TRBV18, with 9 bases fitting TRBD2. Germline values: CDR1 KGHSH, CDR2 LQKENI. The CDR3 contains 15 residues. V shed 0 bases and J 6 bases; nucleotides not matched to a gene: 6. CDR3 coding DNA: TGTGCCAGCTCACCACCCGGGACTAGCTATCGCGAGCAGTACTTC. It translates to CASSPPGTSYREQYF.

The chain has TRBV7-9 and TRBJ1-2, with TRBD1 matching 7 bases. This CDR3 has 14 residues. In germline, CDR1 is SEHNR, CDR2 FQNEAQ (reference sequence). V gave up 5 bases and J gave up 4 bases; unmatched junction bases: 7. The DNA of the CDR3 is TGTGCCAGCAGCCAATCCGGGACAGTCTATGGCTACACCTTC. Translation gives CASSQSGTVYGYTF.

The V gene is TRBV7-9, the J gene TRBJ2-5; TRBD1 agrees at 10 bases. With 2 bases clipped from V and 5 bases from J, the junction kept 8 bases outside the gene matches. The germline V gene encodes CDR1 SEHNR and CDR2 FQNEAQ (reference sequence). The CDR3 spans 16 residues. The DNA for the CDR3 is TGTGCCAGCAGCTTACGGACAGGGGGAGTGTCGGAGACCCAGTACTTC. This gives the protein CASSLRTGGVSETQYF.

Points on this clone: Other DNA sequences in the sample encode the same CDR3. J is TRBJ2-1 and V is TRBV5-1; the match to TRBD2 covers 12 bases. V trimming: 4 bases; J trimming: 4 bases; junction bases outside the gene matches: 3. Germline CDR1 is SGHRS and CDR2 is YFSETQ. The CDR3 is 15 residues long. CDR3 region: CASSPTSGSYNEQFF. The CDR3 DNA reads TGCGCCAGCAGCCCGACTAGCGGGAGTTACAATGAGCAGTTCTTC.

The chain joins TRBV6-1 to TRBJ1-5, with D unclear. CDR1 MNHNS and CDR2 SASEGT come from the germline V gene. The ends were cut back, 2 bases at V and 4 bases at J, with 6 bases in the middle. This CDR3 has 13 amino acids. Here the CDR3 reads CASSERENQPQHF. The CDR3 bases are TGTGCCAGCAGTGAAAGGGAGAATCAGCCCCAGCATTTT.

CDR3 bases: TGTGCCAGCTCACCACGACAACCCTCTGAAGCTTTCTTT. Its protein is CASSPRQPSEAFF. This sequence joins TRBV18 and TRBJ1-1; D ambiguous. V lost 1 base and J lost 6, with 9 bases in between. The CDR3 consists of 13 residues. Germline V gene sequence: CDR1 KGHSH, CDR2 LQKENI.

The chain links TRBV15 to TRBJ1-3; weak D call: TRBD1 (5 bases). Between the trimmed V and J ends, which lost 0 bases and 4 bases, there was a span of 22 bases. The V gene's germline CDR1 is LNHNV and CDR2 YYDKDF (reference sequence). The CDR3 is made up of 19 amino acids. The CDR3 spells CATSRDPYYMTVDGNTIYF. The CDR3 DNA follows: TGTGCCACCAGCAGAGATCCCTATTATATGACAGTTGACGGAAACACCATATATTTT.

The chain joins TRBV25-1 to TRBJ2-1; D not resolved. V lost 3 bases and J lost 2, with 5 bases in between. Germline V CDR1 and CDR2: MGHDK, SYGVNS. CDR3 length equals 13 residues. The CDR3 is CASSDAAYNEQFF. Here the CDR3 DNA reads TGTGCCAGCAGTGACGCAGCCTACAATGAGCAGTTCTTC.

This chain joins TRBV5-1 and TRBJ2-2, with 9 bases identical to TRBD2. This CDR3 has 16 residues. J was trimmed by 2 bases and V by 3 bases; bases with no gene match: 5. Per germline, CDR1 SGHRS and CDR2 YFSETQ. CDR3 sequence (DNA): TGCGCCAGCAGCTCAGGACTAGCGCATAACACCGGGGAGCTGTTTTTT. It translates to CASSSGLAHNTGELFF.